Presented here are 28 T cell receptor beta chains from one specimen sequenced in a study of blood T cell repertoires in COVID-19. Measured with immunoSEQ multiplex PCR; TCRdb has only the in-frame clones, and not every one. The profile covers roughly 100,000 clones, with 84% appearing a single time and 11% to 15% taken by the ten largest. Sequenced: peripheral blood. Source of these receptors: an older woman with acute or convalescent COVID-19.

The chain combines TRBV18 with TRBJ2-3, with D uncertain. The germline CDR1 and CDR2 sequences are KGHSH and LQKENI. The V end lost 5 bases, the J end lost 4 bases, and 10 bases lay between the germline ends. The length of the CDR3 is 13 residues. The CDR3 here is CASSTLEADTQYF. In DNA form, the CDR3 reads TGTGCCAGCTCAACTTTAGAAGCAGATACGCAGTATTTT.

The V gene is TRBV11-2, the J gene TRBJ1-2, with D possibly being TRBD1 (6 bases). The V end lost 2 bases, the J end lost 8 bases, and 18 bases lay between the germline ends. The CDR3 consists of 15 residues. Germline V gene data show CDR1 as SGHAT and CDR2 as FQNNGV. The DNA of the CDR3 is TGTGCCAGCAGCTTACCAGGGGCGGGTTGGAGAGGCTACACCTTC. Translated, it gives CASSLPGAGWRGYTF.

J is TRBJ2-1 and V is TRBV7-8, with a weak D call TRBD2 (5 bases). In germline, CDR1 is SGHVS, CDR2 FQNEAQ. The CDR3 sequence is 14 residues long. Trimming stripped 5 bases from V and 4 bases from J, with 12 bases between. The CDR3 loop reads CASSVPGVYNEQFF. The CDR3 region has the DNA TGTGCCAGCAGCGTCCCCGGGGTGTACAATGAGCAGTTCTTC.

About this clone: At one of its ends the junction is not consistent with the germline gene, which may arise from a read error. The chain has TRBV7-3 and TRBJ1-1; tentatively, D is TRBD1 (5 bases). CDR3 length: 13 residues. Germline CDR1 reads SGHTA; CDR2 reads FQGTGA. CDR3 sequence: CASSPGGGTGAFF. The CDR3 coding sequence is TGTGCCAGCAGCCCCGGGGGGGGGACTGGAGCTTTCTTT.

The CDR3 bases are TGTGCCAGCAATAACAGGGGGGGCGCAACTAATGAAAAACTGTTTTTT. Residues: CASNNRGGATNEKLFF. The chain links TRBV4-2 to TRBJ1-4, with 8 bases that match TRBD1. V dropped 7 bases and J dropped 0; count of bases not matched to a gene: 7. Germline-derived CDR1 and CDR2 are LGHNA and YNFKEQ. The length of the CDR3 is 16 residues.

CDR3 amino acids: CASRGQLNEKLFF. The CDR3, as DNA: TGTGCCAGCCGCGGACAGCTTAATGAAAAACTGTTTTTT. The genes are TRBV2 and TRBJ1-4, with a possible D match to TRBD1 (6 bases). CDR3 length: 13 residues. Trimming pared 8 bases from V and 4 bases from J, leaving 11 bases between. Per germline, CDR1 SNHLY and CDR2 FYNNEI.

There are a few counts of this clone. The CDR3 nucleotides are TGTGCCAGCAGCGAAGGGACTGCGACCTTCACAGATACGCAGTATTTT. It yields the protein CASSEGTATFTDTQYF. V is TRBV11-1 and J is TRBJ2-3, with TRBD2 as a possible D gene (6 bases). Germline CDR1 reads SGHAT; CDR2 reads FQDESV (reference sequence). The CDR3 contains 16 residues. V was clipped by 5 bases and J by 2 bases, with 17 bases between them.

The chain has TRBV5-6 and TRBJ2-5; D is possibly TRBD2 (5 bases). V lost 7 bases, J lost 5 bases, and 15 bases lay in between. The CDR3 has 13 amino acids. Per germline, CDR1 SGHDT and CDR2 YYEEEE. The DNA of the CDR3 is TGTGCCAGCGCGTGGACCGGCGGGGAGACCCAGTACTTC. Translated: CASAWTGGETQYF.

The chain couples TRBV5-1 to TRBJ2-2; D is uncertain. The germline V gene encodes CDR1 SGHRS and CDR2 YFSETQ. Deletions cut 5 bases from V and 8 bases from J, with 13 bases between. The CDR3 spans 13 residues. The CDR3 sequence is CASRQPESGELFF. The CDR3 DNA reads TGCGCCAGCAGACAACCAGAATCAGGGGAGCTGTTTTTT. Based on the CDR3 plus reference TRBV5-1 and TRBJ2-2, the full variable domain is KAGVTQTPRYLIKTRGQQVTLSCSPISGHRSVSWYQQTPGQGLQFLFEYFSETQRNKGNFPGRFSGRQFSNSRSEMNVSTLELGDSALYLCASRQPESGELFFGEGSRLTVL.

J is TRBJ2-1 and V is TRBV14, with TRBD1 matching over 8 bases. CDR1 is SGHDN and CDR2 is FVKESK in the germline V gene. The CDR3 is 16 residues long. Trimming removed 3 bases from V and 7 bases from J; junction bases left unmatched: 11. The CDR3 nucleotides read TGTGCCAGCAGCCACCTATTAGGACAGGGTGGAAATGAGCAGTTCTTC. This codes for CASSHLLGQGGNEQFF. Full variable domain (remainder filled in from reference TRBV14 and TRBJ2-1): EAGVTQFPSHSVIEKGQTVTLRCDPISGHDNLYWYRRVMGKEIKFLLHFVKESKQDESGMPNNRFLAERTGGTYSTLKVQPAELEDSGVYFCASSHLLGQGGNEQFFGPGTRLTVL.

V is TRBV3-1 (or the pseudogene TRBV3-2) and J is TRBJ1-2, with 10 bases aligning to TRBD1. The J segment lost 6 bases and the V segment lost 3 bases, leaving 4 bases of the junction unmatched. CDR3 length equals 14 residues. CDR1 and CDR2 (germline): LGHDT, YNNKEL (reference sequence). The CDR3 bases are TGTGCCAGCAGCCATTTGACAGGGGGCCATGGCTACACCTTC. Protein: CASSHLTGGHGYTF.

The V call is TRBV3-1 (or the pseudogene TRBV3-2), the J call TRBJ1-1; D not certain. Per the germline V gene, CDR1 is LGHDT and CDR2 is YNNKEL (reference sequence). This CDR3 region has 13 residues. V lost 5 bases, J lost 1 base, and 8 bases lay in between. The CDR3 loop is CASSGGWNTEAFF. CDR3 DNA sequence: TGTGCCAGCAGCGGAGGGTGGAACACTGAAGCTTTCTTT.

This clone occurred a few times. Other DNA sequences in this sample translate to the same CDR3. CDR3 DNA sequence: TGTGCCAGTAAAACTAGCGGGGGGGACTCTGGGGCCAACGTCCTGACTTTC. Protein sequence: CASKTSGGDSGANVLTF. The chain employs TRBV19 and TRBJ2-6; the match to TRBD2 covers 13 bases. This CDR3 is built from 17 residues. Trimming cost V 7 bases and J 0 bases; bases outside gene matches: 3. CDR1 and CDR2 from the germline V gene are LNHDA and SQIVND (reference sequence).

The CDR3, as DNA: TGTGCCAGCAACATCCAGGGGGGTAGAACAGATACGCAGTATTTT. Its protein product is CASNIQGGRTDTQYF. The V call is TRBV7-8, the J call TRBJ2-3, with D perhaps TRBD1 (7 bases). The CDR3 consists of 15 residues. The germline V gene encodes CDR1 SGHVS and CDR2 FQNEAQ. V shed 7 bases and J shed 3 bases, with 17 bases lying between them.

This clone was observed once. The chain employs TRBV5-1 and TRBJ2-3, with D perhaps TRBD1 (6 bases). From germline, CDR1 is SGHRS and CDR2 YFSETQ. The V end lost 2 bases, the J end lost 1 base, and 14 bases lay between the germline ends. There are 16 residues in the CDR3. The DNA for the CDR3 is TGCGCCAGCAGCTTAACAGGGATGGTTGGCACAGATACGCAGTATTTT. It translates to CASSLTGMVGTDTQYF. Filled out from reference TRBV5-1 and TRBJ2-3, the complete variable domain reads KAGVTQTPRYLIKTRGQQVTLSCSPISGHRSVSWYQQTPGQGLQFLFEYFSETQRNKGNFPGRFSGRQFSNSRSEMNVSTLELGDSALYLCASSLTGMVGTDTQYFGPGTRLTVL.

The chain is built from TRBV29-1 and TRBJ2-3; 7 bases agree with TRBD1. The germline gives CDR1 SQVTM, CDR2 ANQGSEA. The CDR3 runs to 13 residues. The CDR3 sequence: CSLREQGTDTQYF. For the CDR3, the DNA is TGCAGTCTAAGGGAACAGGGGACAGATACGCAGTATTTT.

This clone was seen just once. The CDR3 DNA reads as TGTGCCAGCAGCGACAGGGGTAATGGAGGCACTGAAGCTTTCTTT. It codes for CASSDRGNGGTEAFF. The chain links TRBV6-5 to TRBJ1-1, with 8 nucleotides matching TRBD1. The CDR3 covers 15 residues. Germline values: CDR1 MNHEY, CDR2 SVGAGI. The junction had 10 bases not matched to a gene; V was cut back by 6 bases and J by 4 bases.

This clone was seen just once. This chain joins TRBV29-1 and TRBJ2-1; a possible D gene is TRBD2 (5 bases). The CDR3 runs 14 residues. V was pared by 3 bases and J by 0 bases, with 9 bases between. Germline-derived CDR1 and CDR2 are SQVTM and ANQGSEA. As DNA, the CDR3 is TGCAGCGTTGAGCCTAGCACCTCCTACAATGAGCAGTTCTTC. It codes for CSVEPSTSYNEQFF.

The gene calls are TRBV7-9 and TRBJ1-2; D might be TRBD1 (6 bases). CDR1 and CDR2 (germline): SEHNR, FQNEAQ (reference sequence). V lost 4 bases and J 1 base, leaving 10 bases between the germline ends. The CDR3 spans 14 residues. CDR3 DNA: TGTGCCAGCAGCTCCGACAGGTTTAACTATGGCTACACCTTC. Translating gives CASSSDRFNYGYTF.

This clone turned up a few times. V usage is TRBV27 and J usage is TRBJ1-6, with 10 bases identical to TRBD1. CDR3 size: 17 residues. Germline V CDR1 and CDR2: MNHEY, SMNVEV (reference sequence). Trimming took 5 bases from V and 8 from J; bases not matched to a gene: 12. In nucleotides, the CDR3 is TGTGCCAGCAGTCGTATACCGGGACAGGGGATCTATTCACCCCTCCACTTT. This gives the protein CASSRIPGQGIYSPLHF.

CDR3 in DNA: TGTGCCAGCAGCTTAAGGGTAGCGGGGGGACTAACCACAGATACGCAGTATTTT. Encoded protein: CASSLRVAGGLTTDTQYF. The genes are TRBV7-2 and TRBJ2-3; 10 bases are shared with TRBD2. In germline, CDR1 is SGHTA, CDR2 FQGNSA. The CDR3 has 18 amino acids. V lost 2 bases to trimming and J lost 2 bases; unmatched junction nucleotides: 10.

This clone was seen a single time. The chain couples TRBV18 to TRBJ2-1; unclear D gene. CDR1 is KGHSH and CDR2 is LQKENI in the germline V gene. CDR3 length: 12 residues. The V end was cut by 5 bases, the J end by 5 bases, with 7 bases between. The DNA for the CDR3 is TGTGCCAGCTCAGACTTGAACAATGAGCAGTTCTTC. Translation gives CASSDLNNEQFF.

A single count supports this clone. V and J are TRBV29-1 and TRBJ2-1, with 11 bases lining up with TRBD2. J was trimmed by 3 bases and V by 3 bases; bases with no gene match: 1. Germline V gives CDR1 SQVTM, CDR2 ANQGSEA. The CDR3 runs to 14 residues. CDR3 nucleotide sequence: TGCAGCGTTGAGACTAGCGGGATCTACAATGAGCAGTTCTTC. Its translation: CSVETSGIYNEQFF.

The V gene is TRBV4-1, the J gene TRBJ1-2; 8 bases are a match to TRBD1. The CDR3 is 15 residues long. Germline CDR1 and CDR2: MGHRA and YSYEKL. The V segment lost 0 bases and the J segment 3 bases; nucleotides outside the gene matches: 3. The CDR3 protein is CASSQEAGGDYGYTF. The CDR3 DNA reads TGCGCCAGCAGCCAAGAGGCAGGGGGCGACTATGGCTACACCTTC.

The rearrangement uses TRBV29-1 and TRBJ2-7, with 7 bases that match TRBD2. Germline-derived CDR1 and CDR2 are SQVTM and ANQGSEA. There are 15 residues in the CDR3. V dropped 6 bases and J dropped 0; count of bases not matched to a gene: 11. The CDR3 spells CSVGGSRQSSYEQYF. CDR3 nucleotide sequence: TGCAGCGTGGGGGGGTCGCGCCAAAGCTCCTACGAGCAGTACTTC.

The chain couples TRBV14 to TRBJ2-5, with 11 bases that match TRBD2. With V trimmed by 1 base and J by 5 bases, 6 bases remained unmatched. CDR3 length: 16 residues. Germline V gene data show CDR1 as SGHDN and CDR2 as FVKESK. The CDR3 protein is CASSQAASGRRETQYF. CDR3 in DNA: TGTGCCAGCAGCCAAGCGGCTAGCGGGAGGAGGGAGACCCAGTACTTC.

V gene TRBV15 combines with J gene TRBJ2-1; D ambiguous. From germline, CDR1 is LNHNV and CDR2 YYDKDF (reference sequence). The CDR3 length is 15 residues. V lost 0 bases, J lost 9 bases, and 15 bases lay in between. The DNA for the CDR3 is TGTGCCACCAGCAGAGATCTGGCGGTAGTTGGTGAGCAGTTCTTC. This encodes CATSRDLAVVGEQFF.

The V and J genes are TRBV25-1 and TRBJ2-3, with 7 bases identical to TRBD2. Germline CDR1 and CDR2: MGHDK and SYGVNS. The CDR3 spans 16 residues. Unmatched junction bases numbered 10, after V lost 5 bases and J lost 2 bases. CDR3 sequence (DNA): TGTGCCAGCAGTTCCACATCGGGGGGACTCACAGATACGCAGTATTTT. This encodes CASSSTSGGLTDTQYF.